The 24 T cell receptor beta chains reported below all come from one sample, sequenced in a study of regulatory dendritic cells for organ transplantation. Here immunoSEQ multiplex PCR was the method, and the copy in TCRdb shows in-frame clones only, minus some. The sample contains 30,000 to 45,000 clones, 75% to 95% of which appear only once. Material for sequencing was naive CD8+ T cells from blood. Subset defined: CD45RA+ naive T cells. All receptors derive from a human donor in good health.

This clone was detected only a few times. Written as DNA, the CDR3 is TGTGCCAGCAGCCCGGGACATCTTGGCAACACTGAAGCTTTCTTT. This gives the protein CASSPGHLGNTEAFF. This sequence joins TRBV14 and TRBJ1-1; possible D gene TRBD1, 6 bases. Per the germline V gene, CDR1 is SGHDN and CDR2 is FVKESK. The CDR3 has 15 amino acids. The germline V and J ends were trimmed by 4 bases and 2 bases, with 14 bases remaining between them. Using reference TRBV14 and TRBJ1-1 for the parts outside the CDR3, the full variable domain is EAGVTQFPSHSVIEKGQTVTLRCDPISGHDNLYWYRRVMGKEIKFLLHFVKESKQDESGMPNNRFLAERTGGTYSTLKVQPAELEDSGVYFCASSPGHLGNTEAFFGQGTRLTVV.

The rearrangement joins TRBV9 to TRBJ2-7, with no clear D. V gave up 3 bases and J gave up 0 bases, with 13 bases separating them. Germline-derived CDR1 and CDR2 are SGDLS and YYNGEE. There are 15 residues in the CDR3. The CDR3, as DNA: TGTGCCAGCAGCGCAGACCGAACGAGCTCCTACGAGCAGTACTTC. It specifies CASSADRTSSYEQYF.

V usage is TRBV28 and J usage is TRBJ2-1; no definite D call. CDR1 and CDR2 (germline): MDHEN, SYDVKM. Trimming took off 5 bases at V and 14 bases at J, with 19 bases between the two ends. This CDR3 contains 13 residues. CDR3 nucleotides: TGTGCCAGCAGTCCCCCCGATCGGGCTAGGGAGTTCTTC. It yields the protein CASSPPDRAREFF.

The rearrangement uses TRBV7-2 and TRBJ2-1; the D is unclear. The CDR3 totals 15 residues. CDR1 is SGHTA and CDR2 is FQGNSA in the germline V gene. V was pared by 8 bases and J by 8 bases, with 22 bases between. The CDR3 DNA follows: TGTGCCAGCGGGCTCATTTCGGCCTCTGAGCATGAGCAGTTCTTC. This codes for CASGLISASEHEQFF. The entire variable domain, with the rest obtained from reference TRBV7-2 and TRBJ2-1, is as follows: GAGVSQSPSNKVTEKGKDVELRCDPISGHTALYWYRQSLGQGLEFLIYFQGNSAPDKSGLPSDRFSAERTGGSVSTLTIQRTQQEDSAVYLCASGLISASEHEQFFGPGTRLTVL.

CDR3 sequence (DNA): TGCGCCAGCAGCCACCTAGCGCAAAGCTCCTACGAGCAGTACTTC. Translation gives CASSHLAQSSYEQYF. This sequence joins TRBV4-1 and TRBJ2-7; D is possibly TRBD2 (6 bases). Germline CDR1 MGHRA, CDR2 YSYEKL. Trimming removed 3 bases from V and 0 bases from J, with 12 bases in between. The CDR3 is 15 residues long.

The chain carries TRBV7-9 and TRBJ2-3, with D maybe TRBD1 (5 bases). CDR3 length: 16 residues. The ends were cut back, 5 bases at V and 0 bases at J, with 15 bases in the middle. Germline assignment: CDR1 SEHNR and CDR2 FQNEAQ (reference sequence). CDR3 DNA: TGTGCCAGCAGCGCAATCCGGACATCTAGCACAGATACGCAGTATTTT. Amino acids: CASSAIRTSSTDTQYF.

The rearrangement links TRBV29-1 to TRBJ1-1; D is unresolved. V was trimmed by 5 bases and J by 5 bases, leaving 15 bases between them. The CDR3 runs 13 residues. The germline gives CDR1 SQVTM, CDR2 ANQGSEA. The CDR3 DNA follows: TGCAGCGTTCTTCAGAGAGGGTGGACTGAAGCTTTCTTT. This codes for CSVLQRGWTEAFF.

The CDR3 region is CASSSQEYKNIQYF. Written as DNA, the CDR3 is TGTGCCAGCAGCTCACAGGAGTACAAAAACATTCAGTACTTC. This chain uses TRBV7-9 with TRBJ2-4; D is perhaps TRBD1 (5 bases). CDR1 is SEHNR, CDR2 FQNEAQ, per germline (reference sequence). V gave up 4 bases and J gave up 3 bases, with 10 bases separating them. This CDR3 region has 14 residues.

V usage is TRBV30 and J usage is TRBJ2-7; weak D call: TRBD2 (6 bases). Germline CDR1 reads GTSNPN; CDR2 reads SVGIG (reference sequence). The CDR3 spans 14 residues. V was cut by 1 base and J by 2 bases, with 12 bases left in between. As DNA, the CDR3 is TGTGCCTGGAGTGGCCTAGCGTACCCCTACGAGCAGTACTTC. As protein: CAWSGLAYPYEQYF.

The chain has TRBV27 and TRBJ2-1; no definite D call. In germline, CDR1 is MNHEY, CDR2 SMNVEV (reference sequence). Trimming left V 10 bases short and J 7 bases short, with 11 bases between. This CDR3 region has 11 residues. CDR3 sequence reads: CATGKGNEQFF. In DNA, the CDR3 is TGTGCCACAGGAAAGGGAAATGAGCAGTTCTTC.

The chain links TRBV4-1 to TRBJ2-4; possible D gene TRBD2, 6 bases. Germline loops: CDR1 MGHRA, CDR2 YSYEKL. V gave up 0 bases and J gave up 0 bases, with 12 bases separating them. This CDR3 is 17 amino acids long. The CDR3 region is CASSQDAGRLAKNIQYF. The CDR3 DNA sequence: TGCGCCAGCAGCCAAGATGCAGGGAGGCTAGCCAAAAACATTCAGTACTTC.

The chain couples TRBV28 to TRBJ2-7; TRBD1 agrees at 7 bases. The V and J ends lost 4 bases and 5 bases, in that order; junction bases with no gene match: 11. The CDR3 length is 15 residues. CDR1 MDHEN and CDR2 SYDVKM come from the germline V gene. The CDR3 loop reads CASSSYPGTADEQYF. CDR3 DNA: TGTGCCAGCAGTTCGTACCCGGGGACAGCCGACGAGCAGTACTTC. Full variable domain (missing parts from reference TRBV28 and TRBJ2-7): DVKVTQSSRYLVKRTGEKVFLECVQDMDHENMFWYRQDPGLGLRLIYFSYDVKMKEKGDIPEGYSVSREKKERFSLILESASTNQTSMYLCASSSYPGTADEQYFGPGTRLTVT.

The table lists this clone with a count of one. Germline and junction disagree at one end, which may indicate a read error. The gene calls are TRBV7-7 and TRBJ2-2; 9 positions match TRBD1. The germline CDR1 and CDR2 sequences are SSHAT and FNYEAQ (reference sequence). The length of the CDR3 is 17 residues. CDR3 DNA sequence: TGTGCTAGCAGCTTAACGATCGGGACAGGGTATATCGGGGAGCTGTTTTTT. It encodes CASSLTIGTGYIGELFF.

A single count supports this clone. The V and J genes are TRBV25-1 and TRBJ1-4, with D possibly being TRBD1 (6 bases). This CDR3 has 18 amino acids. Germline V gene data show CDR1 as MGHDK and CDR2 as SYGVNS. Trimming removed 3 bases at V and 5 bases at J, with 22 bases between. The CDR3 nucleotides read TGTGCCAGCAGTGATTTTCTTGCCGGCCGGGACACCAATGAAAAACTGTTTTTT. Encoded protein: CASSDFLAGRDTNEKLFF.

This chain uses TRBV28 with TRBJ1-5, with D maybe TRBD1 (5 bases). Trimming stripped 0 bases from V and 5 bases from J, with 14 bases between. The CDR3 runs 16 residues. Germline V gene lookup returns CDR1 MDHEN and CDR2 SYDVKM. The CDR3 coding sequence is TGTGCCAGCAGTTTATGGGGGGAGTCGGGGGATCAGCCCCAGCATTTT. This sequence encodes CASSLWGESGDQPQHF.

This clone turned up a few times. The chain links TRBV6-6 to TRBJ1-2; D perhaps matches TRBD1 (5 bases). This CDR3 is built from 13 residues. Germline values: CDR1 MNHNY, CDR2 SVGAGI (reference sequence). V lost 5 bases, J lost 4 bases, and 11 bases lay in between. The CDR3: CASSADSTYGYTF. The CDR3 coding sequence is TGTGCCAGCAGTGCTGACAGCACCTATGGCTACACCTTC.

V is TRBV19 and J is TRBJ2-7; a weak D match, TRBD2 (5 bases). Germline V gene lookup returns CDR1 LNHDA and CDR2 SQIVND (reference sequence). With 5 bases removed from V and 0 bases from J, the gap between germline ends came to 11 bases. This CDR3 region has 14 residues. CDR3 loop: CASSDNGVSYEQYF. In nucleotides, the CDR3 is TGTGCCAGTAGTGATAACGGGGTCTCCTACGAGCAGTACTTC.

This chain links TRBV27 with TRBJ2-1; TRBD2 might be the D (5 bases). Germline V CDR1 and CDR2: MNHEY, SMNVEV (reference sequence). V was shortened by 2 bases and J by 0 bases, with 11 bases between the two germline ends. The CDR3 is 16 residues long. CDR3 in amino acids: CASSLGSAPSYNEQFF. CDR3 sequence (DNA): TGTGCCAGCAGTTTAGGTAGCGCACCCTCCTACAATGAGCAGTTCTTC.

The rearrangement links TRBV19 to TRBJ1-1; the D gene is possibly TRBD1 (5 bases). V lost 3 bases and J lost 2, with 10 bases in between. Looked up from germline, CDR1 is LNHDA and CDR2 is SQIVND (reference sequence). This CDR3 spans 14 amino acids. CDR3 coding DNA: TGTGCCAGTAGTATCTTCGGGGGAAACACTGAAGCTTTCTTT. Residues: CASSIFGGNTEAFF.

This clone was seen a single time. The J gene is TRBJ2-1, the V gene TRBV7-9; 11 positions match TRBD2. The CDR3 runs 15 residues. After removal of 5 bases from V and 8 bases from J, the junction contained 8 bases not matched to a gene. From germline, CDR1 is SEHNR and CDR2 FQNEAQ (reference sequence). CDR3 coding DNA: TGTGCCAGCAGCGGATTAGCGGGAGGGCCGCATGAGCAGTTCTTC. It is translated as CASSGLAGGPHEQFF.

This chain connects TRBV7-9 to TRBJ2-2, with 7 bases identical to TRBD1. Losses at the gene ends were 5 bases for V and 1 base for J; bases not matched to a gene: 7. The CDR3 contains 16 residues. Germline CDR1 reads SEHNR; CDR2 reads FQNEAQ (reference sequence). DNA for the CDR3: TGTGCCAGCAGCCCCCGACAGGGACAGAACACCGGGGAGCTGTTTTTT. Protein sequence: CASSPRQGQNTGELFF.

This clone was seen more than once but under ten times. The chain carries TRBV28 and TRBJ1-1; 9 bases map to TRBD1. CDR3 length: 13 residues. V lost 6 bases to trimming and J lost 4 bases; unmatched junction nucleotides: 3. CDR1 is MDHEN, CDR2 SYDVKM, per germline. As DNA, the CDR3 is TGTGCCAGCAGACGGACAGGGGTCACTGAAGCTTTCTTT. Its translation is CASRRTGVTEAFF.

The V call is TRBV7-9, the J call TRBJ2-3; the match to TRBD2 covers 11 bases. The J segment lost 1 base and the V segment lost 3 bases, leaving 3 bases of the junction unmatched. This CDR3 region has 16 residues. CDR1 and CDR2 from the germline V gene are SEHNR and FQNEAQ (reference sequence). This chain's CDR3 is CASSFSGRGGTDTQYF. As DNA, the CDR3 is TGTGCCAGCAGCTTTAGCGGGAGGGGTGGCACAGATACGCAGTATTTT.

The chain employs TRBV28 and TRBJ1-1, with TRBD1 matching over 7 bases. The CDR3 has 14 residues. Germline CDR1 reads MDHEN; CDR2 reads SYDVKM. J lost 2 bases, V lost 10 bases, and 10 bases had no gene match. For the CDR3, the DNA is TGTGCCACCAAGGGACAGAATATAAACACTGAAGCTTTCTTT. Translation: CATKGQNINTEAFF.